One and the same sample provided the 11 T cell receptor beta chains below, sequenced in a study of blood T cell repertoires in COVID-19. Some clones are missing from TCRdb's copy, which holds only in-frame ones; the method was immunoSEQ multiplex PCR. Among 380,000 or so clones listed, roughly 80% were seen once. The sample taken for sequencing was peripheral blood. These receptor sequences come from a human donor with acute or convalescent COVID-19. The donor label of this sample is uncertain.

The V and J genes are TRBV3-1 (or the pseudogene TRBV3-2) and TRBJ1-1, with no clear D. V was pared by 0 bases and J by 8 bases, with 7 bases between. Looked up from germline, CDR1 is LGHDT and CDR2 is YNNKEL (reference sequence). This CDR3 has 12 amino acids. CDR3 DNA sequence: TGTGCCAGCAGCCAAGAATCCAGGGAAGCTTTCTTT. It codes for CASSQESREAFF.

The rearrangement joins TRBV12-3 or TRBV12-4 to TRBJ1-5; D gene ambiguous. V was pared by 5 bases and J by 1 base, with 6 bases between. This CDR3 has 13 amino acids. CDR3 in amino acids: CASSLTSNQPQHF. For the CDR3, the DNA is TGTGCCAGCAGTCTAACGAGCAATCAGCCCCAGCATTTT.

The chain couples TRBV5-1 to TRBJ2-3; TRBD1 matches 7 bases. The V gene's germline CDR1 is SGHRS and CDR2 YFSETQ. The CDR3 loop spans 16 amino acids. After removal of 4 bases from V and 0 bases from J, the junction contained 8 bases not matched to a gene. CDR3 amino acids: CASSATGTVSTDTQYF. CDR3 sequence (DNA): TGCGCCAGCAGCGCAACCGGGACAGTTAGCACAGATACGCAGTATTTT.

The CDR3 here is CASSLDGGGLYNEQFF. Written as DNA, the CDR3 is TGTGCCAGCAGCTTAGACGGCGGGGGACTATACAATGAGCAGTTCTTC. The genes are TRBV7-6 and TRBJ2-1; 7 bases agree with TRBD2. Germline-derived CDR1 and CDR2 are SGHVS and FNYEAQ. CDR3 length: 16 amino acids. V shed 1 base, J shed 4 bases, and the junction held 7 bases outside the gene matches.

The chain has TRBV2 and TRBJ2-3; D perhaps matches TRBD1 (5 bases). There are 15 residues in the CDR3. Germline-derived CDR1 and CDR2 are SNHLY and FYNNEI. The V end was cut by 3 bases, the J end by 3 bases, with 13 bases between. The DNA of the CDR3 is TGTGCCAGCAGTGAGTTAGGGGCACTAACAGATACGCAGTATTTT. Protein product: CASSELGALTDTQYF.

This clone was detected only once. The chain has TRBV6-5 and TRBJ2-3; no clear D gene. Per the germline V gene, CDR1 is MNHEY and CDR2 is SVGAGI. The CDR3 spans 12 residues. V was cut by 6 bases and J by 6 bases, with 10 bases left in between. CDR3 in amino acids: CASRPALDTQYF. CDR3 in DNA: TGTGCCAGCAGACCCGCGTTGGATACGCAGTATTTT.

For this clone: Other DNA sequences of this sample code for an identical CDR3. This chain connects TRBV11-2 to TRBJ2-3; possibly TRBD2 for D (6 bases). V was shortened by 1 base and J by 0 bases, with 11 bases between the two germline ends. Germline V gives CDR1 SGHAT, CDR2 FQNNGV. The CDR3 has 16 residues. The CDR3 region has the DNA TGTGCCAGCAGCTTAGGCAAGGCGGGAAGCACAGATACGCAGTATTTT. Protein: CASSLGKAGSTDTQYF.

The DNA for the CDR3 is TGTGCCAGCAGCTTATTTGGCGGACAGGGATTTACAGATACGCAGTATTTT. This encodes CASSLFGGQGFTDTQYF. The chain joins TRBV7-9 to TRBJ2-3; 8 bases match TRBD1. The V and J ends lost 2 bases and 3 bases, in that order; junction bases with no gene match: 10. The CDR3 contains 17 residues. Looked up from germline, CDR1 is SEHNR and CDR2 is FQNEAQ (reference sequence).

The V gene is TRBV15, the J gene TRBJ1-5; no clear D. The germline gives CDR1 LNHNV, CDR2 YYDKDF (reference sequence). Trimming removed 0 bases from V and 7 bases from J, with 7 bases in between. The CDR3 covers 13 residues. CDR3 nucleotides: TGTGCCACCAGCAGAGATAAGAGGCAGCCCCAGCATTTT. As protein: CATSRDKRQPQHF.

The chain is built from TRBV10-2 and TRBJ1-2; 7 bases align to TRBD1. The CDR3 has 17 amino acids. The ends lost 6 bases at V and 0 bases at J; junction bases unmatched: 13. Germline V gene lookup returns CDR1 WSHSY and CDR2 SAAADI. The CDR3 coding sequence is TGCGCCAGCAGCGAAATAGGGGGACAGACCTCTAACTATGGCTACACCTTC. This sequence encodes CASSEIGGQTSNYGYTF.

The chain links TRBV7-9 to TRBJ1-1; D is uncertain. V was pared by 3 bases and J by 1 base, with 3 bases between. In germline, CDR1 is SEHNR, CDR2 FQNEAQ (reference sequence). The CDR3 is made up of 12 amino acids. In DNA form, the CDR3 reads TGTGCCAGCAGCTTCGGGAACACTGAAGCTTTCTTT. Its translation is CASSFGNTEAFF.